A single sample gave rise to the 2 T cell receptor beta chains below, sequenced in a study of OX40 agonist ivuxolimab in advanced cancers. Generated by immunoSEQ multiplex PCR, the TCRdb table keeps only in-frame clones and is missing some. The sample shows 40,000 to 65,000 clones, 88% of them seen only once. The starting material was CD4+ or CD8+ T cells sorted from blood, obtained in a trial of the OX40 agonist ivuxolimab. The receptors derive from an adult with an advanced solid tumor such as melanoma, head and neck, liver or kidney cancer.

The chain carries TRBV18 and TRBJ2-7; D perhaps matches TRBD2 (5 bases). The CDR3 sequence is 16 residues long. The germline V gene encodes CDR1 KGHSH and CDR2 LQKENI. V was shortened by 3 bases and J by 2 bases, with 17 bases between the two germline ends. This CDR3 reads CASSPSGSKGAYEQYF. CDR3 bases: TGTGCCAGCTCACCGTCCGGGTCGAAGGGAGCCTACGAGCAGTACTTC.

This clone was counted a single time. This chain uses TRBV18 with TRBJ1-4; TRBD1 matches 7 bases. From germline, CDR1 is KGHSH and CDR2 LQKENI. The CDR3 is 13 amino acids. The trim removed 8 bases at V and 7 bases at J, leaving 7 bases unmatched. CDR3 bases: TGTGCCAGCCTTCGACAGGGCAGTGAAAAACTGTTTTTT. Translated, it gives CASLRQGSEKLFF.